This T cell receptor beta chain appears in the sequencing data of a study of cytotoxic CD8 clonotypes in ibrutinib-treated CLL. Clones were read by immunoSEQ multiplex PCR, and TCRdb kept only the in-frame ones, dropping some. This sample carries more than 70,000 clones, 75% to 85% of them seen once, and the ten largest clones take about 4.8%. Germline V lookup: CDR1 SEHNR, CDR2 FQNEAQ (reference sequence). V gave up 5 bases and J gave up 7 bases; unmatched junction bases: 7. This CDR3 is built from 14 residues. The clonotype comes from a human donor with chronic lymphocytic leukemia. Sequenced here: PBMCs, sampled after 12 months of ibrutinib treatment. V and J are TRBV7-9 and TRBJ2-2; 7 bases are shared with TRBD2. The CDR3 is CASSRWGGDGELFF. For the CDR3, the DNA is TGTGCCAGCAGCCGCTGGGGGGGTGACGGGGAGCTGTTTTTT. Together with reference TRBV7-9 and TRBJ2-2, the CDR3 gives the full variable domain: DTGVSQNPRHKITKRGQNVTFRCDPISEHNRLYWYRQTLGQGPEFLTYFQNEAQLEKSRLLSDRFSAERPKGSFSTLEIQRTEQGDSAMYLCASSRWGGDGELFFGEGSRLTVL.